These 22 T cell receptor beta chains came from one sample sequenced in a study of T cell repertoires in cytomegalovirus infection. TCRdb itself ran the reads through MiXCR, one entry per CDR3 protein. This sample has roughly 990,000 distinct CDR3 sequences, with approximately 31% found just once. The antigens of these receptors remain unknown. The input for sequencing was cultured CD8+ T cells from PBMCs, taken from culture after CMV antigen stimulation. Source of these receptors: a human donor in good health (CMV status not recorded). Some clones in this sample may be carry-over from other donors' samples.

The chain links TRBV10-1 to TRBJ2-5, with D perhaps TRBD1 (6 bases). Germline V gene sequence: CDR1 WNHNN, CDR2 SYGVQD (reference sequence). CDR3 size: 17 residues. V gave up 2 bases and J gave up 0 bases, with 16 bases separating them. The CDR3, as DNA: TGCGCCAGCAGTGAGAGGGCAGGGGATTCGTACCAAGAGACCCAGTACTTC. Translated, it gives CASSERAGDSYQETQYF.

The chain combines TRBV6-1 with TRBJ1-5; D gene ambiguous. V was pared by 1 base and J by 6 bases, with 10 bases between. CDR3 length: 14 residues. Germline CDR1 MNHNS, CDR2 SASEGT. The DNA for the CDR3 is TGTGCCAGCAGTGAAGTGAGTCCGAGTCAGCCCCAGCATTTT. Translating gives CASSEVSPSQPQHF.

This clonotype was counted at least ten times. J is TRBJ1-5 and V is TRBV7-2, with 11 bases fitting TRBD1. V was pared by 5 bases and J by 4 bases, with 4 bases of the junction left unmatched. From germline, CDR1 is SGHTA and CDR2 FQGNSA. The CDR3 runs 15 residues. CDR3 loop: CASSARDRGNQPQHF. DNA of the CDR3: TGTGCCAGCAGCGCTCGGGACAGGGGGAATCAGCCCCAGCATTTT.

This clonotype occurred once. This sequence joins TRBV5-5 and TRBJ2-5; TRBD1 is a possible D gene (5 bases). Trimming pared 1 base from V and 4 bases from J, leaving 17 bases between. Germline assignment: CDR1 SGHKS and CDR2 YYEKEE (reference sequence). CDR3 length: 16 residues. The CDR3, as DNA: TGTGCCAGCAGCTTGAACGGCAGGGAACTACTAGAGACCCAGTACTTC. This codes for CASSLNGRELLETQYF.

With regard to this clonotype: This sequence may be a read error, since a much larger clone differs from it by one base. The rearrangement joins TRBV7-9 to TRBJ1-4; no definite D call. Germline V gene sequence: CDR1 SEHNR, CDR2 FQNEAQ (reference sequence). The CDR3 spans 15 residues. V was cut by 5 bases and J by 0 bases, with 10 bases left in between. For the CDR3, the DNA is TGTGCCAGCAGCAAGGAGGGCGCAACTAATGAAAAACTGTTTTTT. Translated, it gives CASSKEGATNEKLFF.

CDR3 sequence (DNA): TGTGCCAGCCAGGCAGAGACCCAGTACTTC. Translating it yields CASQAETQYF. The chain couples TRBV6-1 to TRBJ2-5, with D hard to call. The germline V gene encodes CDR1 MNHNS and CDR2 SASEGT. CDR3 size: 10 residues. V was cut by 8 bases and J by 4 bases, with 5 bases left in between.

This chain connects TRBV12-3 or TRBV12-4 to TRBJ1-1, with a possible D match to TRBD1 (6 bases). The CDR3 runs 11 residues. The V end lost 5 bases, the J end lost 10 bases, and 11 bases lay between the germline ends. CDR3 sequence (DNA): TGTGCCAGCAGTGCCCGGGACATAGCTTTCTTT. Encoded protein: CASSARDIAFF.

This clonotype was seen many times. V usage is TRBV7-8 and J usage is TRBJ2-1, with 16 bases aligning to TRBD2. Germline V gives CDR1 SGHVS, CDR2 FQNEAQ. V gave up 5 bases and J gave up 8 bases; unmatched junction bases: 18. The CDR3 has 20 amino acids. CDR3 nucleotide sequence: TGTGCCAGCAGCCGGGCGGGAGGGACTAGCGGGGGGGATGTGTTCGATGAGCAGTTCTTC. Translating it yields CASSRAGGTSGGDVFDEQFF.

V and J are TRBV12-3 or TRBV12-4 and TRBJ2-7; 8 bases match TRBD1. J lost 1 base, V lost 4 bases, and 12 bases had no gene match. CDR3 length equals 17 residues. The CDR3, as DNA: TGTGCCAGCAGTTCGAGGGCAACCGGGACAGGTTCCTACGAGCAGTACTTC. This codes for CASSSRATGTGSYEQYF.

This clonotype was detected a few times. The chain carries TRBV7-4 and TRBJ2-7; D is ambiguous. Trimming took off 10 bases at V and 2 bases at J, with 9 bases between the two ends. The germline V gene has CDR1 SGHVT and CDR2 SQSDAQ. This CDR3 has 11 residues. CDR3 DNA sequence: TGTGCCATCGGATCGGCCTACGAGCAGTACTTC. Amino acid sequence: CAIGSAYEQYF.

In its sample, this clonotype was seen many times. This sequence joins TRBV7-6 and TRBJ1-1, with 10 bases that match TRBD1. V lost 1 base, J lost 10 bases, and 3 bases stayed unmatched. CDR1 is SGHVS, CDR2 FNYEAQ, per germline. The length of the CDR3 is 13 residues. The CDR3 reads CASSLGTGGSAFF. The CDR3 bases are TGTGCCAGCAGCTTAGGGACAGGGGGTTCAGCTTTCTTT.

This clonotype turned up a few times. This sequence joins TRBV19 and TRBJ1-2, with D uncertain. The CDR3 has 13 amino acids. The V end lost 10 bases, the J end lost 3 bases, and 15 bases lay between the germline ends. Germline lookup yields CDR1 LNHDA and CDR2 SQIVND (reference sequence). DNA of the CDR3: TGTGCCAACCCAGCCAAACCGCACTATGGCTACACCTTC. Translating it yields CANPAKPHYGYTF.

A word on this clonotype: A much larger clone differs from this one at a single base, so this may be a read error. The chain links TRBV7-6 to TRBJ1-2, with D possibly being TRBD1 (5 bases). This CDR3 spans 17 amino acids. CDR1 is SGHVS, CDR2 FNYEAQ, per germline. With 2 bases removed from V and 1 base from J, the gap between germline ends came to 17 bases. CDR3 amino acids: CASSLFRLSTDNYGYTF. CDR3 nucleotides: TGTGCCAGCAGCTTATTCAGGCTGTCGACAGATAACTATGGCTACACCTTC.

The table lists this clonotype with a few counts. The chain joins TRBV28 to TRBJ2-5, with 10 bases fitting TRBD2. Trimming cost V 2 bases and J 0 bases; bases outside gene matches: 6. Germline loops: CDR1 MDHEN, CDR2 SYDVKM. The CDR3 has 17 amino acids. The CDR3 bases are TGTGCCAGCAGTTTACTAGCGGGGGCCTCGTACCAAGAGACCCAGTACTTC. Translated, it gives CASSLLAGASYQETQYF.

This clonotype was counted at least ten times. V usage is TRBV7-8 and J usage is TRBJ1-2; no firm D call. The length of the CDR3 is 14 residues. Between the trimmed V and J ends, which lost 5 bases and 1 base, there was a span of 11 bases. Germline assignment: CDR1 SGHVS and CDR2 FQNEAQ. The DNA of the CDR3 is TGTGCCAGCAGCCCACTCACAAATAACTATGGCTACACCTTC. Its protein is CASSPLTNNYGYTF.

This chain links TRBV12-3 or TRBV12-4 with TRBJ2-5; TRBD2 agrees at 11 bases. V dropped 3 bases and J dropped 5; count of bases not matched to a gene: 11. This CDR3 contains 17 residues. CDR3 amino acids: CASSFWVAGGLGETQYF. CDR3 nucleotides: TGTGCCAGCAGTTTTTGGGTAGCGGGGGGGCTTGGTGAGACCCAGTACTTC.

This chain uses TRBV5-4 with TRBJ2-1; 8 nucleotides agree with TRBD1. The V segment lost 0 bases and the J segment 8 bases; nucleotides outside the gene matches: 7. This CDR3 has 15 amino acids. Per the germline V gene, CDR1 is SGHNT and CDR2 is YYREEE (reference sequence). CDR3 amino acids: CASSLGAGGFDEQFF. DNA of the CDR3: TGTGCCAGCAGCTTGGGGGCAGGGGGCTTCGATGAGCAGTTCTTC.

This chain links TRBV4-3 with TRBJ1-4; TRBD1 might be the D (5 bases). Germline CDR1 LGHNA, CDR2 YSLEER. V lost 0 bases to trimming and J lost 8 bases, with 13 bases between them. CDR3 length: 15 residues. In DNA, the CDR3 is TGCGCCAGCAGCCAAGATCTGTGGGGGATGGAAAAACTGTTTTTT. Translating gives CASSQDLWGMEKLFF.

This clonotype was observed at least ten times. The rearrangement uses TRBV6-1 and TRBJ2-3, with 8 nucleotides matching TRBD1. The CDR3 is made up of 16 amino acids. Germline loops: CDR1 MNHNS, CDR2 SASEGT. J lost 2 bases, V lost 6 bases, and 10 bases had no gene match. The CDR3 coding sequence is TGTGCCAGCAGCCGTCAGGGGGCGAACCCCACAGATACGCAGTATTTT. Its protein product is CASSRQGANPTDTQYF.

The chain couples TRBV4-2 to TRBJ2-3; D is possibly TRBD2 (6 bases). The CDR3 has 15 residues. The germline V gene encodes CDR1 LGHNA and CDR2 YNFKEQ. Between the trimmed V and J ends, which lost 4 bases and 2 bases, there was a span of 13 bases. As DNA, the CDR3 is TGTGCCAGCAGCCCGGTGGGAGGACACACAGATACGCAGTATTTT. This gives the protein CASSPVGGHTDTQYF.

The CDR3 reads CASSLPQGVITEAFF. CDR3 nucleotides: TGTGCCAGCAGCTTACCACAGGGAGTGATCACTGAAGCTTTCTTT. V is TRBV7-8 and J is TRBJ1-1; a possible D gene is TRBD1 (6 bases). The germline gives CDR1 SGHVS, CDR2 FQNEAQ. The CDR3 consists of 15 residues. The V gene lost 2 bases and the J gene lost 4 bases, with 14 bases spanning the gap.

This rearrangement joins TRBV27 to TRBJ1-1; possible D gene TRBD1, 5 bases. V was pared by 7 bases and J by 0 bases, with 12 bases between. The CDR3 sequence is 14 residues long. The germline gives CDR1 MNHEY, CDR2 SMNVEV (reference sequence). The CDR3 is CASIETAMNTEAFF. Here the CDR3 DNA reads TGTGCCAGCATAGAGACAGCAATGAACACTGAAGCTTTCTTT.